The entry below gives a single T cell receptor (beta chain) sequence along with its context. This clonotype has ten or more counts. Its antigen is not yet known. Base qualities are not provided; no much larger clone lies one nucleotide away. Expansion of CD8+CD57+ cells had been shown by flow cytometry in the patients chosen for sequencing. Every patient had a diagnosis of severe acquired aplastic anemia based on International Study of Aplastic Anemia and Agranulocytosis and Camitta criteria. At the time blood was sampled, none of the patients had received any therapy. The study deep-sequenced TCR repertoires of sorted CD4+ and CD8+ blood T cells from severe aplastic anemia patients and healthy subjects. In the USA, patient enrollment took place under clinicaltrials.gov protocols 00001620, 01623167, 00001397, 00071045, 00081523 and 00961064. Ficoll-Paque density gradient centrifugation was used to isolate peripheral blood mononuclear cells. Before DNA extraction, CD4+ and CD8+ T cells were sorted with FACS or magnetic beads.

Genomic DNA was used as template for profiling of TCR beta VDJ combinations and CDR3 sequences. TCR repertoire sequencing was run on an Illumina HiSeq 2000. In the paper's pipeline: TRBV/TRBJ rearrangement plots, CDR3 size and DJ length profiles, and Simpson's diversity index were used to evaluate the repertoires. The most abundant DNA sequence in the deep sequencing data was defined as the immunodominant clone. CDR3 amino acid sequences were screened for sharing across subjects and were compared with published repertoires and the VDJdb database. The raw public data were reprocessed by TCRdb itself: fastp quality trimming at Q25, MiXCR clonotype calling, in-frame beta chains only. CDR3 protein duplicates are merged, each entry listing the most common genes and DNA. These V and J calls are TCRdb output, not the study's own analysis. This sample lists around 220,000 distinct CDR3 sequences; approximately 51% were detected once. 20% of the sample comes from the top ten.

The data derive from a study of CD8+CD57+ T cells in acquired aplastic anemia (dated by TCRdb to the late 2010s). With regard to the full study: Extracted DNA from sorted CD4+ and CD8+ cells averaged around 3.5 ug, ranging from about 0.18 to 27.4 ug. CD8+CD57+ expansion was defined as a frequency above the mean frequency observed in healthy subjects.

The full study reports these points: Nearly 30 CD8+ CDR3 sequences were found in both patients and controls but appeared to be highly expressed in patients and within the immunodominant clones of the patients. Between patients and healthy controls, no significant difference in CD8+ Simpson's diversity was found (P=0.060).

V loses 3 bases of germline sequence and J loses 5 bases, and the interval between the two ends is 15 bases. Spanning cysteine to phenylalanine, the CDR3 consists of 14 amino acids. The entry retains the CDR3 DNA only, 42 bases that are in frame from base 1. The CDR1 and CDR2 encoded by the germline V gene are SGHDT and YYEEEE. The chain is assembled from TRBV5-6 and TRBJ2-7; the D gene is unclear. This TCR came from a human donor with aplastic anemia. Sample: sorted CD4+, CD8+, or CD8+CD57+ T cells (not recorded which) from PBMCs. The DNA sequence is TGTGCCAGCAGCTCCAGTTACGTGAGACACGAGCAGTACTTC. The resulting protein is CASSSSYVRHEQYF.